One sample yielded the 13 T cell receptor beta chains listed below, sequenced in a study of T cell changes during pregnancy in multiple sclerosis. Sequenced by immunoSEQ multiplex PCR; TCRdb stores in-frame clones only, minus some. The repertoire holds tens of thousands of clones, approximately 89% seen once, with around 2.6% in the top ten. The source was CD8+ T cells from peripheral blood mononuclear cells, collected in the second trimester of pregnancy. These receptor sequences come from a female donor with multiple sclerosis, enrolled in a pregnancy study.

J is TRBJ2-7 and V is TRBV7-9, with 14 positions matching TRBD2. Germline-derived CDR1 and CDR2 are SEHNR and FQNEAQ (reference sequence). V was clipped by 7 bases and J by 2 bases; unmatched bases: 10. The CDR3 covers 17 residues. DNA of the CDR3: TGTGCCAGCACCCGGACTAGCGGGGGGCCCAACCCCTACGAGCAGTACTTC. It codes for CASTRTSGGPNPYEQYF.

This sequence joins TRBV13 and TRBJ2-3; 10 positions match TRBD2. The CDR3 runs to 15 residues. Germline V CDR1 and CDR2: PRHDT, FYEKMQ (reference sequence). J lost 5 bases, V lost 7 bases, and 9 bases had no gene match. The CDR3 DNA is TGTGCCAGCACCCTAGCGGGGGCCCGGCTAGATACGCAGTATTTT. Translating it yields CASTLAGARLDTQYF.

The chain has TRBV6-5 and TRBJ1-1; perhaps TRBD1 as D (5 bases). The CDR3 runs 11 residues. Germline CDR1 reads MNHEY; CDR2 reads SVGAGI. Trimming removed 2 bases from V and 10 bases from J, with 8 bases in between. The CDR3 sequence is CASSYGGVAFF. Here the CDR3 DNA reads TGTGCCAGCAGTTACGGGGGGGTAGCTTTCTTT.

This rearrangement joins TRBV11-2 to TRBJ2-5, with TRBD2 identical over 15 bases. Per the germline V gene, CDR1 is SGHAT and CDR2 is FQNNGV. The CDR3 loop spans 17 amino acids. The junction had 8 bases not matched to a gene; V was cut back by 4 bases and J by 5 bases. In DNA form, the CDR3 reads TGTGCCAGCAGCTGGAGGACTAGCGGGGGGGCCGGGGAGACCCAGTACTTC. It yields the protein CASSWRTSGGAGETQYF.

This clone was seen more than once but under ten times. The gene calls are TRBV6-5 and TRBJ1-1; D remains ambiguous. The germline CDR1 and CDR2 sequences are MNHEY and SVGAGI. The CDR3 extends over 13 amino acids. The V and J ends lost 2 bases and 1 base respectively, with 5 bases between them. This CDR3 is CASSYTGNTEAFF. The CDR3, as DNA: TGTGCCAGCAGTTACACCGGGAACACTGAAGCTTTCTTT.

The chain carries TRBV15 and TRBJ2-2; 10 positions agree with TRBD2. Germline CDR1 and CDR2: LNHNV and YYDKDF (reference sequence). The CDR3 has 21 amino acids. The trim removed 0 bases at V and 5 bases at J, leaving 18 bases unmatched. This CDR3 is CATSRERTALTSGEKTGELFF. The CDR3 nucleotides read TGTGCCACCAGCAGAGAGCGGACCGCTCTAACTAGCGGGGAAAAGACCGGGGAGCTGTTTTTT.

V gene TRBV6-6 combines with J gene TRBJ2-1; maybe TRBD2 (6 bases). Germline loops: CDR1 MNHNY, CDR2 SVGAGI (reference sequence). The germline V and J ends were trimmed by 6 bases and 8 bases, with 14 bases remaining between them. The CDR3 runs 13 residues. This CDR3 is CASRPGLIHEQFF. The CDR3 bases are TGTGCCAGCAGGCCGGGACTTATCCATGAGCAGTTCTTC.

This clone was found once. The CDR3 loop is CASSVRAQNTEAFF. CDR3 DNA: TGTGCCAGCAGCGTTCGAGCCCAGAACACTGAAGCTTTCTTT. The rearrangement joins TRBV9 to TRBJ1-1; D is uncertain. CDR1 is SGDLS and CDR2 is YYNGEE in the germline V gene. V lost 2 bases and J 1 base, leaving 9 bases between the germline ends. The CDR3 covers 14 residues.

CDR3 region: CASSQDRRGGPENEQFF. CDR3 sequence (DNA): TGTGCCAGCAGCCAAGATCGGCGGGGGGGGCCAGAGAATGAGCAGTTCTTC. The V call is TRBV4-2, the J call TRBJ2-1, with 9 nucleotides matching TRBD2. The germline V gene has CDR1 LGHNA and CDR2 YNFKEQ. The V and J ends lost 0 bases and 7 bases, in that order; junction bases with no gene match: 10. The CDR3 extends over 17 amino acids.

V gene TRBV5-1 combines with J gene TRBJ1-1; D not certain. CDR3 length: 16 residues. Germline CDR1 reads SGHRS; CDR2 reads YFSETQ. The germline V and J ends were trimmed by 4 bases and 1 base, with 17 bases remaining between them. DNA for the CDR3: TGCGCCAGCAGCCTGTACACGTTACCAGAGAACACTGAAGCTTTCTTT. This codes for CASSLYTLPENTEAFF. Combining the CDR3 with reference TRBV5-1 and TRBJ1-1 gives the whole variable domain KAGVTQTPRYLIKTRGQQVTLSCSPISGHRSVSWYQQTPGQGLQFLFEYFSETQRNKGNFPGRFSGRQFSNSRSEMNVSTLELGDSALYLCASSLYTLPENTEAFFGQGTRLTVV.

This clone was detected only a few times. The chain joins TRBV7-2 to TRBJ1-1; D remains ambiguous. Germline CDR1 is SGHTA and CDR2 is FQGNSA. The V end lost 7 bases, the J end lost 1 base, and 16 bases lay between the germline ends. CDR3 length: 15 amino acids. The DNA for the CDR3 is TGTGCCAGCAATATACCGATGGGAGGGAACACTGAAGCTTTCTTT. It codes for CASNIPMGGNTEAFF.

V is TRBV7-8 and J is TRBJ1-5; tentative D call: TRBD1 (5 bases). The germline V gene encodes CDR1 SGHVS and CDR2 FQNEAQ. V was trimmed by 5 bases and J by 7 bases, leaving 12 bases between them. The CDR3 totals 13 residues. CDR3 loop: CASSETGIQPQHF. Here the CDR3 DNA reads TGTGCCAGCAGCGAAACAGGTATCCAGCCCCAGCATTTT.

In its sample, this clone was seen once. CDR3 bases: TGCGCCAGCGGGTGGACAGGGGGTGAGCAGTTCTTC. Translating it yields CASGWTGGEQFF. This sequence joins TRBV4-3 and TRBJ2-1; 10 bases map to TRBD1. The CDR3 covers 12 residues. Germline V lookup: CDR1 LGHNA, CDR2 YSLEER. Trimming at V came to 8 bases and at J to 9 bases, leaving 4 bases not matched to a gene.